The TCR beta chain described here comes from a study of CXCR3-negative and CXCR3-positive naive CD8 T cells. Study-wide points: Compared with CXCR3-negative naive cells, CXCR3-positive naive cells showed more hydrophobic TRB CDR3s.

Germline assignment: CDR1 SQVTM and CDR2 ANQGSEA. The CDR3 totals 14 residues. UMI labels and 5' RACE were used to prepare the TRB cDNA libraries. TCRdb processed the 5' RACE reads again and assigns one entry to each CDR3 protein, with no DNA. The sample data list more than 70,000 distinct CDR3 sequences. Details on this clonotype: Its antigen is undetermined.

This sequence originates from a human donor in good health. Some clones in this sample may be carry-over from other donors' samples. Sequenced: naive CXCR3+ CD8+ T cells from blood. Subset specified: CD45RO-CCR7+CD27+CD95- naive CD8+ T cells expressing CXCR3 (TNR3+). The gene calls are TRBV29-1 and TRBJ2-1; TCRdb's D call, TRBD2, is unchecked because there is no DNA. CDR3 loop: CSVVRREGNYEQFF.